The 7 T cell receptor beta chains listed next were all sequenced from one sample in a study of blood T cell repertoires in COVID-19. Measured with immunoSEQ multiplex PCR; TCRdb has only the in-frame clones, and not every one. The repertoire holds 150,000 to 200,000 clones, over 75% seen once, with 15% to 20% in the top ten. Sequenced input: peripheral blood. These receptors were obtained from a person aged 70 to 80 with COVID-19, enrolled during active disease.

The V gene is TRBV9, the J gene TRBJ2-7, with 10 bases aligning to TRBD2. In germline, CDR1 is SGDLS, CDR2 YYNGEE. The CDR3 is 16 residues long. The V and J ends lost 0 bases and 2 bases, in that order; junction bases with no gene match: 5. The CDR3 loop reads CASSVGASGGTYEQYF. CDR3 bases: TGTGCCAGCAGCGTAGGGGCTAGCGGGGGCACCTACGAGCAGTACTTC. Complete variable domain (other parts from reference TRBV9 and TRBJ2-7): DSGVTQTPKHLITATGQRVTLRCSPRSGDLSVYWYQQSLDQGLQFLIQYYNGEERAKGNILERFSAQQFPDLHSELNLSSLELGDSALYFCASSVGASGGTYEQYFGPGTRLTVT.

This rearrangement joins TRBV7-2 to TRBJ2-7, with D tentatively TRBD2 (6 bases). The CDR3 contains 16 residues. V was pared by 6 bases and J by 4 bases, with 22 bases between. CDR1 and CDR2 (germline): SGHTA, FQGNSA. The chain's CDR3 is CASSLRPGLDAYEQYF. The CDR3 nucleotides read TGTGCCAGCAGTTTACGGCCGGGACTGGATGCATACGAGCAGTACTTC.

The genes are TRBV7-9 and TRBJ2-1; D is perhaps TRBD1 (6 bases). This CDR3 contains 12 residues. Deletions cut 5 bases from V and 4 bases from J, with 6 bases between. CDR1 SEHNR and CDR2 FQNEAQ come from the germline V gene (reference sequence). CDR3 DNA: TGTGCCAGCAGCACAGGGTACAATGAGCAGTTCTTC. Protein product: CASSTGYNEQFF.

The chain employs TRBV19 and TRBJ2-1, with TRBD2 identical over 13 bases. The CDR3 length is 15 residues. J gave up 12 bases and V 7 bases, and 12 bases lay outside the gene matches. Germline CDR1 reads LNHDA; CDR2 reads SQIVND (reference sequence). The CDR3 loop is CASTYGLAGDSVQFF. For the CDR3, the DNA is TGTGCCAGTACCTATGGACTAGCGGGAGATTCAGTGCAGTTCTTC.

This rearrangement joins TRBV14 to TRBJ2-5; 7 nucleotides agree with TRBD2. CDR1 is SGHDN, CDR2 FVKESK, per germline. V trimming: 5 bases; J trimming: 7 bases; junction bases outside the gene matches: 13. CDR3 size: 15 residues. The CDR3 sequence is CASSDPGGFPTTQYF. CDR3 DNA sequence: TGTGCCAGCAGCGACCCGGGGGGTTTCCCTACGACCCAGTACTTC.

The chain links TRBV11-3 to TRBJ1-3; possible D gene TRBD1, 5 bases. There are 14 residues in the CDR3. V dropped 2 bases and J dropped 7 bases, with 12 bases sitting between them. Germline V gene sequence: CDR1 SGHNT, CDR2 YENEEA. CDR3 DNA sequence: TGTGCCAGCAGCTTAAGCGGAGGGGAGAACACCATATATTTT. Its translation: CASSLSGGENTIYF.

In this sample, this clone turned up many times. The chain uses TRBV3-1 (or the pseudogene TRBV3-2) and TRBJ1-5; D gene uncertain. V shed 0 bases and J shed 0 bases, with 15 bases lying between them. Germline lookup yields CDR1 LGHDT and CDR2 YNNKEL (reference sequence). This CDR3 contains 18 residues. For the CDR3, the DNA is TGTGCCAGCAGCCAAGACAACCAGGCCCATTATAGCAATCAGCCCCAGCATTTT. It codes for CASSQDNQAHYSNQPQHF.